This T cell receptor beta chain was captured by sequencing in a study of regulatory dendritic cells for organ transplantation. Clones were sequenced by immunoSEQ multiplex PCR, and TCRdb holds only the in-frame ones, with some missing. The table has fewer than 13,000 clones, 65% to 85% seen once. Unmatched junction bases numbered 5, after V lost 5 bases and J lost 1 base. Germline assignment: CDR1 ENHRY and CDR2 SYGVKD. The CDR3 contains 16 residues. Whole-study findings and limits: Mature dendritic cells appeared to drive more memory CD8+ clonal expansion than regulatory ones. Among resting subsets, memory CD8+ cells contained the most alloreactive clonotypes.

Comments on this clone: Its target is not known.

This chain uses TRBV10-3 with TRBJ2-3, with 11 bases that match TRBD2. The clonotype originates from a human donor in good health. The sample was memory CD8+ T cells from blood. The subset denotes: CD45RO+ memory T cells. CDR3: CAISLTTSGGTDTQYF. The CDR3 DNA is TGTGCCATCAGTTTAACGACTAGCGGGGGCACAGATACGCAGTATTTT.